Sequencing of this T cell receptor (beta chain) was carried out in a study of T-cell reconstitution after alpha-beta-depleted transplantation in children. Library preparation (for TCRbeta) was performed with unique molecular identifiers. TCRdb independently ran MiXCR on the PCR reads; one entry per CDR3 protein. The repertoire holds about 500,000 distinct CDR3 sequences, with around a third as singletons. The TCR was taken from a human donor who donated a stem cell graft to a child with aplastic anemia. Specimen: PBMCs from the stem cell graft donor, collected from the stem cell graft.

CDR3 bases: TGCAGCGTTCAACCTGCCACTAGCGGGAACTCCTACAATGAGCAGTTCTTC. It translates to CSVQPATSGNSYNEQFF. The chain links TRBV29-1 to TRBJ2-1, with 10 nucleotides matching TRBD2. CDR3 size: 17 residues. The V gene's germline CDR1 is SQVTM and CDR2 ANQGSEA. J was trimmed by 0 bases and V by 5 bases; bases with no gene match: 10.